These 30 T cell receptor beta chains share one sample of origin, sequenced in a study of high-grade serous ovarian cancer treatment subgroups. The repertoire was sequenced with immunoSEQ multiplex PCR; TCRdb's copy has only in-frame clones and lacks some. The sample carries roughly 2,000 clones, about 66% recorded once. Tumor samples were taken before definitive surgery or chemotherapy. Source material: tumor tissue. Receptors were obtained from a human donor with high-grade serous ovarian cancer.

The CDR3 sequence is CASSLAGGRNIQYF. In DNA, the CDR3 is TGCGCCAGCAGCTTGGCCGGGGGGAGAAACATTCAGTACTTC. The J gene is TRBJ2-4, the V gene TRBV5-1; TRBD2 matches 7 bases. CDR1 and CDR2 from the germline V gene are SGHRS and YFSETQ. This CDR3 spans 14 amino acids. V shed 0 bases and J 6 bases; nucleotides not matched to a gene: 3. The variable domain in full, completed from reference TRBV5-1 and TRBJ2-4, reads KAGVTQTPRYLIKTRGQQVTLSCSPISGHRSVSWYQQTPGQGLQFLFEYFSETQRNKGNFPGRFSGRQFSNSRSEMNVSTLELGDSALYLCASSLAGGRNIQYFGAGTRLSVL.

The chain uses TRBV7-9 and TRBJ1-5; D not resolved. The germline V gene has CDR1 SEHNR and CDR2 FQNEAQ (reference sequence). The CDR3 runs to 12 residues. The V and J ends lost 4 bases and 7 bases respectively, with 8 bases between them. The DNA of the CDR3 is TGTGCCAGCAGCTCCGGCGACCAGCCCCAGCATTTT. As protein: CASSSGDQPQHF.

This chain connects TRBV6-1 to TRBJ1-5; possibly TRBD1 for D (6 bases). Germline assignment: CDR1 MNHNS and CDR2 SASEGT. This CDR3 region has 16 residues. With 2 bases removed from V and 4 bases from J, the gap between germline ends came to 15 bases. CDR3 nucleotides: TGTGCCAGCAGTGAATGGGGGGGGGCGCGAAATCAGCCCCAGCATTTT. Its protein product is CASSEWGGARNQPQHF.

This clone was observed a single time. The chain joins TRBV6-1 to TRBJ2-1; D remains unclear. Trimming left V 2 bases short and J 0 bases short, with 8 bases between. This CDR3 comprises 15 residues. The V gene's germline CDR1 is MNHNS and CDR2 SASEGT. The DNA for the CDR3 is TGTGCCAGCAGTGAAACCCCGGACTCCTACAATGAGCAGTTCTTC. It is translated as CASSETPDSYNEQFF.

The DNA for the CDR3 is TGTGCCAGCAGCTTGGTGCAGGGGGAAGTGGATACGCAGTATTTT. Residues: CASSLVQGEVDTQYF. The J gene is TRBJ2-3, the V gene TRBV5-6, with 7 bases matching TRBD1. J gave up 6 bases and V 0 bases, and 7 bases lay outside the gene matches. Germline lookup yields CDR1 SGHDT and CDR2 YYEEEE. The CDR3 runs 15 residues.

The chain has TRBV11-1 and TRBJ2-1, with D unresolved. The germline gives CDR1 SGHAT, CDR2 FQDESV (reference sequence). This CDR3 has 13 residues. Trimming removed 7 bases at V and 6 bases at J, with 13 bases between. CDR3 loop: CASIISLCNEQFF. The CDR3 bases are TGTGCCAGCATCATATCCCTCTGCAATGAGCAGTTCTTC. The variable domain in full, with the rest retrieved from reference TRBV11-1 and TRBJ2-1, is EAEVAQSPRYKITEKSQAVAFWCDPISGHATLYWYRQILGQGPELLVQFQDESVVDDSQLPKDRFSAERLKGVDSTLKIQPAELGDSAMYLCASIISLCNEQFFGPGTRLTVL.

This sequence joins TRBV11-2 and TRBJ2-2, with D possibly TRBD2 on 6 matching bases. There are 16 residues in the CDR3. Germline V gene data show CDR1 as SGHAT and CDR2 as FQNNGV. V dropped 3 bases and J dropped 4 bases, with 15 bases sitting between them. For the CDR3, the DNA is TGTGCCAGCAGCTTTTTCGGGAGAGTTGCCACCGGGGAGCTGTTTTTT. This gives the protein CASSFFGRVATGELFF.

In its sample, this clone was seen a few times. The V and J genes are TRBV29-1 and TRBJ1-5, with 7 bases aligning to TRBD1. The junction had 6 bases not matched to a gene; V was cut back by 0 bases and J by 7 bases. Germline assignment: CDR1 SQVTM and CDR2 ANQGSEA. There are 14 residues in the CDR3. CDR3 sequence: CSVEEGGRGQPQHF. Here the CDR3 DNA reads TGCAGCGTTGAAGAAGGGGGCCGGGGACAGCCCCAGCATTTT. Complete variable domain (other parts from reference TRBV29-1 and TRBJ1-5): SAVISQKPSRDICQRGTSLTIQCQVDSQVTMMFWYRQQPGQSLTLIATANQGSEATYESGFVIDKFPISRPNLTFSTLTVSNMSPEDSSIYLCSVEEGGRGQPQHFGDGTRLSIL.

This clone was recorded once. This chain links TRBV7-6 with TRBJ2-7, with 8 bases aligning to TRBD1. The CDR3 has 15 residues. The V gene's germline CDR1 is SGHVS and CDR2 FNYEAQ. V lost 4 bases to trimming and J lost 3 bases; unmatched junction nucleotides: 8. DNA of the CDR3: TGTGCCAGCAGCTCCCGGACAGGGTTTGACTACGAGCAGTACTTC. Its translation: CASSSRTGFDYEQYF.

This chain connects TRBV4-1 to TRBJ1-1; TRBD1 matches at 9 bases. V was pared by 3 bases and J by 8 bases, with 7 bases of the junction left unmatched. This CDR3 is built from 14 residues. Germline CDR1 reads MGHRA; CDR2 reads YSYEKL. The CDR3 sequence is CASSQGTGRMEAFF. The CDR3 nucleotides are TGCGCCAGCAGCCAGGGGACAGGGCGGATGGAAGCTTTCTTT.

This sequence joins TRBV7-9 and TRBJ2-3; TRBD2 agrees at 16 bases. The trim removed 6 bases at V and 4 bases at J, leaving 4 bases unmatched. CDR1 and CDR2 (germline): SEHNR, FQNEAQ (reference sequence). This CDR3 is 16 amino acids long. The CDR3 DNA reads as TGTGCCAGCAGACAGGGACTAGCGGGAGGGCCAGATACGCAGTATTTT. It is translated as CASRQGLAGGPDTQYF.

DNA for the CDR3: TGTGCCATAGGTGGGGGAGGGAACACTGAAGCTTTCTTT. This codes for CAIGGGGNTEAFF. The chain uses TRBV28 and TRBJ1-1, with a possible D match to TRBD1 (5 bases). Germline V gene data show CDR1 as MDHEN and CDR2 as SYDVKM. The V and J ends lost 10 bases and 1 base respectively, with 13 bases between them. The CDR3 has 13 residues.

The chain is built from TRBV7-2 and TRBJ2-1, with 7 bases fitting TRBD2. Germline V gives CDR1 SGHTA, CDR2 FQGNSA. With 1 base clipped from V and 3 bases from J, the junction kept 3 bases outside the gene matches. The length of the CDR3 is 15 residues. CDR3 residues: CASSLVGTNYNEQFF. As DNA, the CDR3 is TGTGCCAGCAGCTTAGTAGGGACTAACTACAATGAGCAGTTCTTC.

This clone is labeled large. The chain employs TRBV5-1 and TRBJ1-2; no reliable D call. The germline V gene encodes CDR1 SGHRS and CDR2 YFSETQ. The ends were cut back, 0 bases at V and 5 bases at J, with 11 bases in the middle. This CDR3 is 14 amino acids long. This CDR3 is CASSLGEVVYGYTF. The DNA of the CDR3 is TGCGCCAGCAGCTTGGGGGAGGTGGTATATGGCTACACCTTC.

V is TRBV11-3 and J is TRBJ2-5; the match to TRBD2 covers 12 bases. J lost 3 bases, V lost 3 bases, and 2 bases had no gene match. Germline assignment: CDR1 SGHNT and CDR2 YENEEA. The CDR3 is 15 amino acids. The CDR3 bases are TGTGCCAGCAGCTTCTCTAGCGGGAGGGAAGAGACCCAGTACTTC. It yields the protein CASSFSSGREETQYF.

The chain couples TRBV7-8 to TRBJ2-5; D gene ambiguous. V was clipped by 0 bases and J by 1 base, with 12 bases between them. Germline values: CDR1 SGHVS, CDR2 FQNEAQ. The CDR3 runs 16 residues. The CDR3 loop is CASSLALSYVQETQYF. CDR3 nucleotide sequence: TGTGCCAGCAGCTTAGCGTTAAGTTATGTCCAAGAGACCCAGTACTTC.

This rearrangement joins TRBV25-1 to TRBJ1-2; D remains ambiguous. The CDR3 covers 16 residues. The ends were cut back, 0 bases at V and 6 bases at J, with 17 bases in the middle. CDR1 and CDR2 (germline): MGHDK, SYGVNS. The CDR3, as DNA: TGTGCCAGCAGTGAATATATCGGTTGGGGAATGAATGGCTACACCTTC. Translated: CASSEYIGWGMNGYTF.

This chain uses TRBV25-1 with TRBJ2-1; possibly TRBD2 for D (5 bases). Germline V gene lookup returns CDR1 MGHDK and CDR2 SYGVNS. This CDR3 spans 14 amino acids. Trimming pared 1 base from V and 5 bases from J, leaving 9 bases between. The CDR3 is CASSEFRGDNEQFF. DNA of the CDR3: TGTGCCAGCAGTGAATTCCGGGGTGACAATGAGCAGTTCTTC.

The CDR3 is CASSGGQFPGVEYF. The CDR3, as DNA: TGTGCCAGCAGCGGGGGACAGTTCCCTGGGGTTGAATACTTC. The genes are TRBV28 and TRBJ2-7, with D possibly TRBD1 on 7 matching bases. This CDR3 spans 14 amino acids. CDR1 is MDHEN, CDR2 SYDVKM, per germline. The V gene lost 6 bases and the J gene lost 13 bases, with 25 bases spanning the gap.

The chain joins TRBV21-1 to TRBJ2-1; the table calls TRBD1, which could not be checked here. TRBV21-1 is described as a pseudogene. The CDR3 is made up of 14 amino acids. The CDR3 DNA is TGTGCCAGCAGCAAAAGAGGGACAGGGGATGAGCAGTTCTTC. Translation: CASSKRGTGDEQFF.

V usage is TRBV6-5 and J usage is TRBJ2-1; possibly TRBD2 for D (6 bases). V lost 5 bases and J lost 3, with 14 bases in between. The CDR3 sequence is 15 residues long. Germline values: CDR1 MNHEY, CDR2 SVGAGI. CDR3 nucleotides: TGTGCCAGCAGTCGACGGGAGCCCCGCTACAATGAGCAGTTCTTC. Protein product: CASSRREPRYNEQFF.

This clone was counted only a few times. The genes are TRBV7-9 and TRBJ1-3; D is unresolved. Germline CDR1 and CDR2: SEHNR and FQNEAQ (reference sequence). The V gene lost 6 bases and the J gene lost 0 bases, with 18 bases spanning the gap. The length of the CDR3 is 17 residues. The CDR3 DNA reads TGTGCCAGCAGGAGAATTTTATCGCAGCGCTCTGGAAACACCATATATTTT. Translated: CASRRILSQRSGNTIYF. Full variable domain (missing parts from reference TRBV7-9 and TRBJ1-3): DTGVSQNPRHKITKRGQNVTFRCDPISEHNRLYWYRQTLGQGPEFLTYFQNEAQLEKSRLLSDRFSAERPKGSFSTLEIQRTEQGDSAMYLCASRRILSQRSGNTIYFGEGSWLTVV.

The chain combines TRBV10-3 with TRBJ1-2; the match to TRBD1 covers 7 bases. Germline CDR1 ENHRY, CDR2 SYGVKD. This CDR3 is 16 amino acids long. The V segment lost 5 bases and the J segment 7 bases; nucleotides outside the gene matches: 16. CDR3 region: CAISLTPRTGYSGYTF. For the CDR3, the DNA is TGTGCCATCAGTTTAACCCCCAGGACAGGTTACAGTGGCTACACCTTC.

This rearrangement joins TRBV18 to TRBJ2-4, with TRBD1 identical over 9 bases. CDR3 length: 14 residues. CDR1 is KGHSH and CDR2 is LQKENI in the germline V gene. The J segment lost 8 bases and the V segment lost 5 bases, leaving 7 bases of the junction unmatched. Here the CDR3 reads CASSEGQGFDIQYF. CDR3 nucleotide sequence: TGTGCCAGCTCAGAGGGACAGGGCTTTGACATTCAGTACTTC.

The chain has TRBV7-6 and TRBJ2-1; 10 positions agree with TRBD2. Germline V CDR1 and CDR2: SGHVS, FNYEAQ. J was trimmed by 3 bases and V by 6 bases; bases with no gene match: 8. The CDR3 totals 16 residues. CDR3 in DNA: TGTGCCAGCAGTCCGTCTAGCGGGAGTGTCTACAATGAGCAGTTCTTC. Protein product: CASSPSSGSVYNEQFF.

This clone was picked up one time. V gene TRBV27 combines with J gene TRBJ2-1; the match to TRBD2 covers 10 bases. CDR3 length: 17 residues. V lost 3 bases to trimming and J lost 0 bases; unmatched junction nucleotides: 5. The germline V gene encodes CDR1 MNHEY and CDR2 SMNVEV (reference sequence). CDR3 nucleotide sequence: TGTGCCAGCAGTTTTAAAAGGACTAGCGGCTCCTACAATGAGCAGTTCTTC. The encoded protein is CASSFKRTSGSYNEQFF.

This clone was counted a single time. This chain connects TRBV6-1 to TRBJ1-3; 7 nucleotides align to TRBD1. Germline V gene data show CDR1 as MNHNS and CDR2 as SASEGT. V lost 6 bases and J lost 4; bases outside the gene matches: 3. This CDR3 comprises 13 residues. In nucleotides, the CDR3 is TGTGCCAGCAGCGCGACAGGGGGAAACACCATATATTTT. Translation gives CASSATGGNTIYF.

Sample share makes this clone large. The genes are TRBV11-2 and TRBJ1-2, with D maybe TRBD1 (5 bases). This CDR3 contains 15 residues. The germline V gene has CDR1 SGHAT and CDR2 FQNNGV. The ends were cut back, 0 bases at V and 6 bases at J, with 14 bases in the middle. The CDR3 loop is CASSLDLTGGDGYTF. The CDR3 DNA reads TGTGCCAGCAGCTTAGATCTTACAGGAGGAGATGGCTACACCTTC.

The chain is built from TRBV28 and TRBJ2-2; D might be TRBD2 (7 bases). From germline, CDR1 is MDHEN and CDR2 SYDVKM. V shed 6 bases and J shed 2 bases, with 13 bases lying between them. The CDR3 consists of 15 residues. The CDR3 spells CASSPRGANTGELFF. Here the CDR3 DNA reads TGTGCCAGCAGCCCTCGGGGGGCTAACACCGGGGAGCTGTTTTTT.

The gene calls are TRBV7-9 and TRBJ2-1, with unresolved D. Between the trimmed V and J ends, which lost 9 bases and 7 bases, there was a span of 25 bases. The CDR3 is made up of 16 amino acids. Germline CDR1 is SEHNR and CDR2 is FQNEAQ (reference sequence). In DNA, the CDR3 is TGTGCCAGTAATCAGGTCCGGAGTAGCCGAGGAAATGAGCAGTTCTTC. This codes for CASNQVRSSRGNEQFF.